This T cell receptor (beta chain) was sequenced in a study of CD8 T cells in ankylosing spondylitis. This clonotype was observed many times. Its specificity is not known. Germline assignment: CDR1 SSHAT and CDR2 FNYEAQ (reference sequence). Losses at the gene ends were 6 bases for V and 1 base for J; bases not matched to a gene: 5. The CDR3 has 14 amino acids. Study results and limitations: Characteristic, it appeared, of ankylosing spondylitis blood was a TCR beta motif of about eight highly homologous variants. There were earlier reports of some motif variants in reactive arthritis synovial fluid and blood.

Scientists made TCR beta libraries using quantitative 5'-RACE with molecular barcodes. Each CDR3 protein is one row after TCRdb ran MiXCR on the 5' RACE reads. Among some 220,000 distinct CDR3 sequences listed, more than 9% were seen once. The sequence was collected from a male donor with ankylosing spondylitis or in good health (not recorded which). The chain recombines TRBV7-7 with TRBJ2-5, with TRBD2 identical over 7 bases. Sequenced input: blood, either unsorted or a sorted T cell fraction (not recorded which). CDR3 protein: CASSPSGSQETQYF. The DNA of the CDR3 is TGTGCCAGCAGTCCTAGCGGCTCCCAAGAGACCCAGTACTTC.